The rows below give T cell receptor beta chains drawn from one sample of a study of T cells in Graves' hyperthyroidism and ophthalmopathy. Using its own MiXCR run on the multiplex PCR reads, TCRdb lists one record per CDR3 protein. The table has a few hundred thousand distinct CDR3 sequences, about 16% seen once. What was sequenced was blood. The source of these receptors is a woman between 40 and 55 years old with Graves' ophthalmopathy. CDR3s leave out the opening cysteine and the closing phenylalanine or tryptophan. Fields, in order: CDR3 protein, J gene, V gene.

ASSSSGITYEQY	TRBJ2-7	TRBV18
ASSQEGRKGSEAF	TRBJ1-1	TRBV3-1
ASSMEKWSGMYNEQF	TRBJ2-1	TRBV19
ATSDPGQGDEKLF	TRBJ1-4	TRBV24-1
ASSLAAGDNEKLF	TRBJ1-4	TRBV18
SVAEGNRGELF	TRBJ2-2	TRBV29-1
ASSLAVAGGRDEQF	TRBJ2-1	TRBV7-9
ASSQDWDSTDTQY	TRBJ2-3	TRBV3-1
ASSREFRRSPDTQY	TRBJ2-3	TRBV18
AWGLAPAGELF	TRBJ2-2	TRBV30
ASSPQGFYEQY	TRBJ2-7	TRBV2
ATQHHQPQH	TRBJ1-5	TRBV27
ASRYSTGELF	TRBJ2-2	TRBV27
ASSLERVDTQY	TRBJ2-3	TRBV11-1
SARWTGRNQPQH	TRBJ1-5	TRBV20-1
ASRPTSLQNTGELF	TRBJ2-2	TRBV12-3/TRBV12-4
ASSAYREGNTEAF	TRBJ1-1	TRBV6-2/TRBV6-3
ASSPTTGLQKAF	TRBJ1-1	TRBV7-9
ASSLLWGAQETQY	TRBJ2-5	TRBV28
ASSGRPEPQETQY	TRBJ2-5	TRBV7-9
ASSYQGNGYT	TRBJ1-2	TRBV6-5
ASSQGGADTQY	TRBJ2-3	TRBV3-1
ASTQDDYEQY	TRBJ2-7	TRBV12-3/TRBV12-4
ASSLASGFTGELF	TRBJ2-2	TRBV5-1
ASSESSGGGNTGELF	TRBJ2-2	TRBV6-1
ASSSRLQGDIGTDTQY	TRBJ2-3	TRBV7-6
ASASGLEEKLF	TRBJ1-4	TRBV2
AWNRAGSGNTIY	TRBJ1-3	TRBV30
ASSLETSNSPLH	TRBJ1-6	TRBV5-1
ASSVLANGETQY	TRBJ2-5	TRBV9
ASSLRTGGRELF	TRBJ2-2	TRBV28
ASSLNGGAADTQY	TRBJ2-3	TRBV2
ASSTLSKREGGELF	TRBJ2-2	TRBV9
SAIGGAGETQY	TRBJ2-5	TRBV20-1
ATSRDLQAYEQY	TRBJ2-7	TRBV15
ASSFQHPGGELF	TRBJ2-2	TRBV5-6
ASSLALGTSLGQQY	TRBJ2-7	TRBV12-3/TRBV12-4
AGSYQGLEIQY	TRBJ2-5	TRBV6-5
SARPRDTGIQPQH	TRBJ1-5	TRBV20-1
ASSLEASGYPDTQY	TRBJ2-3	TRBV5-5
ASSRTGGSYEQY	TRBJ2-7	TRBV7-9
AISPGTSGYEQY	TRBJ2-7	TRBV10-3
ASGGQY	TRBJ2-7	TRBV28
ASSVPGQVQPQH	TRBJ1-5	TRBV19
AGSLYYSMGGNTQY	TRBJ2-3	TRBV5-1
ASSSTGVGDTQY	TRBJ2-3	TRBV6-5
ASNEFAGPSNEQY	TRBJ2-7	TRBV5-1
ASSSRTGENSPLH	TRBJ1-6	TRBV12-3/TRBV12-4
ATSDPQVTSFYGYT	TRBJ1-2	TRBV24-1
ASSPRGLARQY	TRBJ2-3	TRBV18
ASMGQPLGANVLT	TRBJ2-6	TRBV2
ASSSASGSYEQY	TRBJ2-7	TRBV11-1
ATSGGSYEQY	TRBJ2-7	TRBV24-1
ASSLLVDYEQY	TRBJ2-7	TRBV7-2
SASGPGLAGGGEQF	TRBJ2-1	TRBV20-1
ASSLAGTGTTGELF	TRBJ2-2	TRBV5-1
ASSEALLKALYPGWLPGANVLT	TRBJ2-6	TRBV6-1
ASSSNLEYSPLH	TRBJ1-6	TRBV11-2
ASAGEGEKLF	TRBJ1-4	TRBV3-1
SAITGGSYNEQF	TRBJ2-1	TRBV20-1